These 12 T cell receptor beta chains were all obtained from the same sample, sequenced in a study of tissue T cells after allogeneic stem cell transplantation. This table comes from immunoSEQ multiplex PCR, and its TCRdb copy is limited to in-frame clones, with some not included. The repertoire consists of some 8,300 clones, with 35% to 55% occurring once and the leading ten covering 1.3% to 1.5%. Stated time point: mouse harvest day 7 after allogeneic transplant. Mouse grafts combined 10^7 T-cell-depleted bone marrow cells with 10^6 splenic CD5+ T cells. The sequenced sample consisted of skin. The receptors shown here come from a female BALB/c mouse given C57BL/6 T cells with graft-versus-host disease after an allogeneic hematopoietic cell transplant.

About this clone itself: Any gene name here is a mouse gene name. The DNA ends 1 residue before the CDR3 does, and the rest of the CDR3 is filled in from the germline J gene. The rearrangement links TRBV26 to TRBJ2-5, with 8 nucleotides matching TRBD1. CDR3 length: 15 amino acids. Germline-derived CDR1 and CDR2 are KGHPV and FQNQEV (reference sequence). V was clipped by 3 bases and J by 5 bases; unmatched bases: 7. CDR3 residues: CASSLGGTGSDTQYF. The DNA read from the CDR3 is TGTGCCAGCAGTCTAGGGGGGACAGGCTCAGACACCCAGTAC.

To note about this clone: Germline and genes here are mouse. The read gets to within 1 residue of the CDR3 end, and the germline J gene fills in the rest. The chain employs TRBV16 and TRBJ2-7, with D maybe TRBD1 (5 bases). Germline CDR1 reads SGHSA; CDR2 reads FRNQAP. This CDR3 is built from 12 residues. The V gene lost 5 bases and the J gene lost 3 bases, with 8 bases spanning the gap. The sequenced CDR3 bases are TGTGCAAGCAGCCCAGGGTTCTATGAACAGTAC. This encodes CASSPGFYEQY. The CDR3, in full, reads CASSPGFYEQYF.

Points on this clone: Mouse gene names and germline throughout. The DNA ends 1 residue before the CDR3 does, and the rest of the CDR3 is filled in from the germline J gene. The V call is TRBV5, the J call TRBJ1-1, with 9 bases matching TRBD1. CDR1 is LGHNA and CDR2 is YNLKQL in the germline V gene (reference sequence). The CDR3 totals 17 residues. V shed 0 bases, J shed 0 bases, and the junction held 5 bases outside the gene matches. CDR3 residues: CASSQDGTGRANTEVFF. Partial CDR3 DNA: TGTGCCAGCAGCCAAGATGGGACAGGGAGGGCAAACACAGAAGTCTTC.

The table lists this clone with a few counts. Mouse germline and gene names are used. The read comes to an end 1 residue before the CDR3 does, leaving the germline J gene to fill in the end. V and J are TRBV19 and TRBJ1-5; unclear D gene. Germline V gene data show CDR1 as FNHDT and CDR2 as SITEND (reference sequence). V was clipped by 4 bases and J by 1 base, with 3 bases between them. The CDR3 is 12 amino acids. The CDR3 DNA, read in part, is TGTGCCAGCAGTCCAAACAACCAGGCTCCGCTT. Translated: CASSPNNQAPL. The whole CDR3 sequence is CASSPNNQAPLF.

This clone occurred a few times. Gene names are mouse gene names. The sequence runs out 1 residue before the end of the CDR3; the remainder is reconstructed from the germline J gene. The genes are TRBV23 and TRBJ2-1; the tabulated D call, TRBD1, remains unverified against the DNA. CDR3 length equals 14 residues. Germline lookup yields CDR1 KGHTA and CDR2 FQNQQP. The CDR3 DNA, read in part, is TGCTCCAGCAGTCAAGGACAGGGCTATGCTGAGCAGTTC. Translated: CSSSQGQGYAEQF. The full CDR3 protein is CSSSQGQGYAEQFF. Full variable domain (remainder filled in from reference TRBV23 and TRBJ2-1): DAAVTQKPRYLIKMKGQEAEMKCIPEKGHTAVFWYQQKQSKELKFLIYFQNQQPLDQIDMVKERFSAVCPSSSLCSLGIRTCEAEDSALYLCSSSQGQGYAEQFFGPGTRLTVL.

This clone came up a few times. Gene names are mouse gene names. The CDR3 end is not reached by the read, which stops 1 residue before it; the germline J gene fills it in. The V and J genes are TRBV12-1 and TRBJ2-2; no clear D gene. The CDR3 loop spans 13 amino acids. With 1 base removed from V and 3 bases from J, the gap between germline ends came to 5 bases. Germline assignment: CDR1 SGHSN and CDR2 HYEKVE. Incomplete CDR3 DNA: TGTGCCAGCTCTCTGAGGGACACCGGGCAGCTCTAC. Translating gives CASSLRDTGQLY. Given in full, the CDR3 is CASSLRDTGQLYF.

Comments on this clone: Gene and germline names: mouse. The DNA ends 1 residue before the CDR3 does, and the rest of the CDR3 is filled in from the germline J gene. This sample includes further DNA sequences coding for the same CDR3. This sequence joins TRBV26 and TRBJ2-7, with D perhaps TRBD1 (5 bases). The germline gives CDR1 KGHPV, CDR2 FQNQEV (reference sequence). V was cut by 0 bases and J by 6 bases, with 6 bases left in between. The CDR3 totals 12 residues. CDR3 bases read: TGTGCCAGCAGTCTGTCAGGGGTTGAACAGTAC. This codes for CASSLSGVEQY. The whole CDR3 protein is CASSLSGVEQYF.

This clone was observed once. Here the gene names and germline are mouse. CDR3 loop: CASSDADDTQYF. CDR3 DNA (partial): TGTGCCAGCAGTGATGCTGATGACACCCAGTAC. The chain is built from TRBV13-1 and TRBJ2-5; D uncertain. The CDR3 end falls 1 residue outside the read, so it is completed with the germline J gene. V was clipped by 0 bases and J by 6 bases, with 5 bases between them. This CDR3 region has 12 residues. Germline assignment: CDR1 NSHNY and CDR2 SYGAGN.

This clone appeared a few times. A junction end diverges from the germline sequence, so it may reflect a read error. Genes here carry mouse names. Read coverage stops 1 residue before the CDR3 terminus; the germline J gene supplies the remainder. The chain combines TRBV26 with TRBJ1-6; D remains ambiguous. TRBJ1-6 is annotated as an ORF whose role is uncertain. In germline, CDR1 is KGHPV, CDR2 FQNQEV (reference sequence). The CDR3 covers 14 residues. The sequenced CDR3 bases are TGTGCCAGCAGTCTGTCTTCCTTTAATTCGCCCCTCTAC. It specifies CASSLSSFNSPLY. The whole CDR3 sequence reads CASSLSSFNSPLYF.

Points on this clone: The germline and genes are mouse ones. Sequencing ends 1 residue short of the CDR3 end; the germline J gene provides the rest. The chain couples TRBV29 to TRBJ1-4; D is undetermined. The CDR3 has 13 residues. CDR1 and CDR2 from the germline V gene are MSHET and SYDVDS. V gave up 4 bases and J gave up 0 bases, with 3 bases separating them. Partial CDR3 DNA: TGTGCTAGCAGTTATATTTCCAACGAAAGATTATTT. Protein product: CASSYISNERLF. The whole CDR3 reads CASSYISNERLFF.

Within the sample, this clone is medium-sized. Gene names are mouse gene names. The CDR3 protein is CASSGFWGEGEQYF. The CDR3 bases that were read are TGTGCCAGCAGTGGCTTCTGGGGGGAGGGTGAACAGTAC. The genes are TRBV13-3 and TRBJ2-7; TRBD2 agrees at 8 bases. From the germline J gene comes the end of the CDR3, since the read stops 1 residue before it. The ends lost 3 bases at V and 6 bases at J; junction bases unmatched: 8. Germline V CDR1 and CDR2: NNHDY, SYVADS. The CDR3 length is 14 residues.

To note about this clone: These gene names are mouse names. The CDR3 sequence is CTCSVNTEVFF. The DNA read from the CDR3 is TGCACCTGCAGTGTAAACACAGAAGTCTTC. The chain combines TRBV1 with TRBJ1-1, with unresolved D. The sequence runs out 1 residue before the end of the CDR3; the remainder is reconstructed from the germline J gene. Trimming removed 4 bases from V and 1 base from J, with 1 base in between. The length of the CDR3 is 11 residues. The germline gives CDR1 NSQYPW, CDR2 LRSPGD (reference sequence).